This entry lists 27 T cell receptor beta chains sequenced from one sample in a study of cytomegalovirus exposure and HLA in healthy donors. The study ran its PCR with 60 Vbeta and 13 Jbeta primers. The method was immunoSEQ multiplex PCR; TCRdb's version includes in-frame clones alone and lacks a portion of them. The data show some 160,000 clones, 77% seen once. Specimen: PBMCs. These receptors were collected from a woman under 40 in good health and CMV-seronegative.

The chain couples TRBV27 to TRBJ2-5, with TRBD1 identical over 9 bases. The CDR3 covers 16 residues. The germline gives CDR1 MNHEY, CDR2 SMNVEV (reference sequence). Trimming removed 3 bases from V and 5 bases from J; junction bases left unmatched: 10. DNA of the CDR3: TGTGCCAGCAGTTTTTCTACAGGGGGCGTGGGGGAGACCCAGTACTTC. This codes for CASSFSTGGVGETQYF.

The chain is built from TRBV4-2 and TRBJ2-7; 7 bases line up with TRBD1. The germline V gene has CDR1 LGHNA and CDR2 YNFKEQ. This CDR3 has 15 residues. V trimming: 2 bases; J trimming: 3 bases; junction bases outside the gene matches: 7. This CDR3 reads CASSQSDRDGYEQYF. The CDR3 bases are TGTGCCAGCAGCCAATCTGACAGGGACGGCTACGAGCAGTACTTC.

This chain uses TRBV4-3 with TRBJ2-1; 9 bases align to TRBD1. The CDR3 sequence is 15 residues long. The V gene's germline CDR1 is LGHNA and CDR2 YSLEER. After removal of 3 bases from V and 6 bases from J, the junction contained 6 bases not matched to a gene. CDR3 DNA sequence: TGCGCCAGCAGCCACGGACAGGGGTTGGGCAATGAGCAGTTCTTC. Its protein is CASSHGQGLGNEQFF.

The DNA of the CDR3 is TGTGCCAGCAGCGCAGGGACTAGCGGGAGCGGGGAGCTGTTTTTT. As protein: CASSAGTSGSGELFF. V is TRBV7-3 and J is TRBJ2-2; TRBD2 aligns across 14 bases. The junction had 3 bases not matched to a gene; V was cut back by 5 bases and J by 7 bases. Germline assignment: CDR1 SGHTA and CDR2 FQGTGA. The CDR3 is made up of 15 amino acids.

This clone is a singleton in its sample. The V and J genes are TRBV15 and TRBJ1-1; D possibly corresponds to TRBD1 (6 bases). V shed 7 bases and J shed 6 bases, with 18 bases lying between them. CDR3 length: 14 amino acids. Germline V gene data show CDR1 as LNHNV and CDR2 as YYDKDF (reference sequence). Here the CDR3 reads CATTSRIQGPEAFF. Here the CDR3 DNA reads TGTGCCACCACCAGCCGAATACAGGGCCCTGAAGCTTTCTTT.

The chain uses TRBV5-1 and TRBJ2-7; D perhaps matches TRBD1 (5 bases). From germline, CDR1 is SGHRS and CDR2 YFSETQ. This CDR3 comprises 14 residues. Trimming removed 0 bases at V and 1 base at J, with 8 bases between. The CDR3 reads CASSLAAGSYEQYF. The CDR3 DNA sequence: TGCGCCAGCAGCTTGGCTGCAGGGTCCTACGAGCAGTACTTC.

V and J are TRBV6-1 and TRBJ2-7, with TRBD2 identical over 8 bases. Germline-derived CDR1 and CDR2 are MNHNS and SASEGT. This CDR3 has 14 residues. V lost 2 bases and J lost 6; bases outside the gene matches: 6. CDR3 bases: TGTGCCAGCAGTGAACCGGGACTAGGAACCGAGCAGTACTTC. It yields the protein CASSEPGLGTEQYF.

The V call is TRBV5-1, the J call TRBJ2-7; 8 bases align to TRBD1. Trimming cost V 4 bases and J 4 bases; bases outside gene matches: 10. Germline V gene data show CDR1 as SGHRS and CDR2 as YFSETQ. CDR3 length: 15 residues. CDR3 sequence: CASSPGTGQLYEQYF. Here the CDR3 DNA reads TGCGCCAGCAGCCCAGGGACAGGCCAACTTTACGAGCAGTACTTC.

The chain has TRBV5-1 and TRBJ2-5, with 7 bases aligning to TRBD1. The J call is uncertain, as TRBJ2-7 better fits the DNA end. Per the germline V gene, CDR1 is SGHRS and CDR2 is YFSETQ. The CDR3 runs to 17 residues. CDR3 nucleotide sequence: TGCGCCAGCAGCTCTCTAGCAGGGGGAATGGTCTCCTACGAGCAGTACTTC. Protein product: CASSSLAGGMVSYEQYF.

The rearrangement joins TRBV5-1 to TRBJ2-3, with TRBD1 matching 9 bases. With V trimmed by 0 bases and J by 0 bases, 2 bases remained unmatched. CDR1 and CDR2 (germline): SGHRS, YFSETQ. This CDR3 region has 16 residues. CDR3 DNA: TGCGCCAGCAGCTTGGGACAGGGGGATAGCACAGATACGCAGTATTTT. Amino acids: CASSLGQGDSTDTQYF.

The chain uses TRBV5-1 and TRBJ1-2; D is ambiguous. V lost 0 bases, J lost 6 bases, and 15 bases lay in between. The CDR3 loop spans 15 amino acids. Germline CDR1 SGHRS, CDR2 YFSETQ. The CDR3 region has the DNA TGCGCCAGCAGCTTGGGGGAGGGTGTGGACCATGGCTACACCTTC. It specifies CASSLGEGVDHGYTF.

The chain has TRBV6-1 and TRBJ1-4; a possible D gene is TRBD1 (6 bases). CDR3 length: 16 amino acids. The germline CDR1 and CDR2 sequences are MNHNS and SASEGT. V gave up 4 bases and J gave up 0 bases, with 12 bases separating them. This CDR3 is CASSATPGATNEKLFF. The CDR3 nucleotides read TGTGCCAGCAGTGCCACCCCAGGGGCAACTAATGAAAAACTGTTTTTT.

The chain carries TRBV5-6 and TRBJ2-1; the D gene is possibly TRBD2 (5 bases). The CDR3 covers 15 residues. V was trimmed by 4 bases and J by 2 bases, leaving 13 bases between them. CDR1 is SGHDT, CDR2 YYEEEE, per germline. In DNA, the CDR3 is TGTGCCAGCAGCCCGAGCGGACCTACCTACAATGAGCAGTTCTTC. This codes for CASSPSGPTYNEQFF.

The chain couples TRBV6-5 to TRBJ2-5, with 7 bases aligning to TRBD1. The CDR3 totals 15 residues. The germline V gene has CDR1 MNHEY and CDR2 SVGAGI. J gave up 1 base and V 1 base, and 3 bases lay outside the gene matches. DNA of the CDR3: TGTGCCAGCAGTTACTTGACAGGGCCCCAAGAGACCCAGTACTTC. As protein: CASSYLTGPQETQYF.

The chain is built from TRBV5-1 and TRBJ2-7; 9 bases align to TRBD1. Germline V gives CDR1 SGHRS, CDR2 YFSETQ. Trimming took 6 bases from V and 3 from J; bases not matched to a gene: 7. The CDR3 consists of 14 residues. The CDR3 sequence is CASNDRGALYEQYF. In DNA, the CDR3 is TGCGCCAGCAACGACAGGGGGGCACTCTACGAGCAGTACTTC.

The chain uses TRBV6-5 and TRBJ1-1; maybe TRBD1 (5 bases). Between the trimmed V and J ends, which lost 7 bases and 3 bases, there was a span of 9 bases. Germline loops: CDR1 MNHEY, CDR2 SVGAGI. The length of the CDR3 is 12 residues. CDR3 coding DNA: TGTGCCAGCACAACGGGGGACACTGAAGCTTTCTTT. Amino acids: CASTTGDTEAFF.

V and J are TRBV5-6 and TRBJ2-7, with D perhaps matching TRBD1 (6 bases). CDR3 size: 15 residues. The V gene lost 0 bases and the J gene lost 6 bases, with 16 bases spanning the gap. Germline loops: CDR1 SGHDT, CDR2 YYEEEE. The CDR3 DNA sequence: TGTGCCAGCAGCTTGGCGGGCCTGGGGGCGGGCGAGCAGTACTTC. It codes for CASSLAGLGAGEQYF. The whole variable domain, filled in from reference TRBV5-6 and TRBJ2-7, reads DAGVTQSPTHLIKTRGQQVTLRCSPKSGHDTVSWYQQALGQGPQFIFQYYEEEERQRGNFPDRFSGHQFPNYSSELNVNALLLGDSALYLCASSLAGLGAGEQYFGPGTRLTVT.

J is TRBJ1-2 and V is TRBV10-3, with D maybe TRBD1 (6 bases). The V end was cut by 5 bases, the J end by 8 bases, with 21 bases between. Germline CDR1 is ENHRY and CDR2 is SYGVKD. This CDR3 is built from 15 residues. In nucleotides, the CDR3 is TGTGCCATCAGTCCTCGTAGGGGGATTGACGAAGGCTACACCTTC. It translates to CAISPRRGIDEGYTF.

The chain carries TRBV2 and TRBJ1-4; weak D call: TRBD1 (6 bases). CDR1 and CDR2 from the germline V gene are SNHLY and FYNNEI. The CDR3 loop spans 15 amino acids. Trimming left V 8 bases short and J 3 bases short, with 16 bases between. CDR3 DNA: TGTGCCAGCTCTTCTGGACAGCGAGCTAATGAAAAACTGTTTTTT. Translating it yields CASSSGQRANEKLFF.

This clone came up once. The chain couples TRBV10-3 to TRBJ2-5, with D tentatively TRBD2 (7 bases). CDR3 length: 15 residues. Germline CDR1 is ENHRY and CDR2 is SYGVKD. V shed 10 bases and J shed 5 bases, with 23 bases lying between them. CDR3 nucleotide sequence: TGTGCCACCGCCCCGGGACGGCCGGGGGGCGAGACCCAGTACTTC. Translation gives CATAPGRPGGETQYF.

This clone was counted between two and nine times. The CDR3: CASSLYSNTEAFF. Written as DNA, the CDR3 is TGTGCCAGCAGTTTGTATTCGAACACTGAAGCTTTCTTT. The genes are TRBV28 and TRBJ1-1, with D unresolved. This CDR3 is built from 13 residues. CDR1 and CDR2 (germline): MDHEN, SYDVKM. V dropped 3 bases and J dropped 1 base, with 6 bases sitting between them.

This sequence joins TRBV4-1 and TRBJ1-2; D is uncertain. This CDR3 is built from 16 residues. Germline V gene sequence: CDR1 MGHRA, CDR2 YSYEKL. V lost 0 bases and J lost 2, with 13 bases in between. The DNA of the CDR3 is TGCGCCAGCAGCCAAGAGGAGCTTTGGCTGAACTATGGCTACACCTTC. Encoded protein: CASSQEELWLNYGYTF.

The gene calls are TRBV18 and TRBJ2-1, with 9 bases that match TRBD2. CDR1 is KGHSH, CDR2 LQKENI, per germline. Trimming at V came to 3 bases and at J to 0 bases, leaving 0 bases not matched to a gene. The length of the CDR3 is 15 residues. The CDR3 is CASSPTSGSYNEQFF. In nucleotides, the CDR3 is TGTGCCAGCTCACCGACTAGCGGCTCCTACAATGAGCAGTTCTTC.

V is TRBV10-2 and J is TRBJ1-2; 7 bases are a match to TRBD1. The germline CDR1 and CDR2 sequences are WSHSY and SAAADI. V dropped 7 bases and J dropped 2; count of bases not matched to a gene: 7. This CDR3 region has 14 residues. The DNA of the CDR3 is TGCGCCAGCACAGGGGACAGTAAGAACTATGGCTACACCTTC. Translation gives CASTGDSKNYGYTF.

The V and J genes are TRBV25-1 and TRBJ1-2; TRBD1 aligns across 7 bases. Germline CDR1 reads MGHDK; CDR2 reads SYGVNS. The CDR3 spans 11 residues. The V gene end was trimmed by 9 bases and the J gene end by 8 bases; junction bases not matched to a gene: 6. Here the CDR3 reads CARKTGYGYTF. The CDR3 DNA follows: TGTGCCAGAAAGACAGGGTACGGCTACACCTTC.

The V gene is TRBV30, the J gene TRBJ1-5; TRBD1 agrees at 9 bases. In germline, CDR1 is GTSNPN, CDR2 SVGIG (reference sequence). The CDR3 extends over 15 amino acids. Trimming at V came to 3 bases and at J to 2 bases, leaving 5 bases not matched to a gene. The CDR3 nucleotides are TGTGCCTGGAGCCCGGGACAGGGCGGCAATCAGCCCCAGCATTTT. It translates to CAWSPGQGGNQPQHF.

This chain joins TRBV5-8 and TRBJ2-2, with D possibly TRBD2 on 5 matching bases. V was pared by 2 bases and J by 5 bases, with 7 bases between. There are 13 residues in the CDR3. Looked up from germline, CDR1 is SGHTS and CDR2 is YDEGEE. The CDR3 protein is CASSLQRTGELFF. The CDR3 DNA reads as TGTGCCAGCAGCTTACAGCGGACCGGGGAGCTGTTTTTT.